The rows below give T cell receptor beta chains drawn from one sample of a study of human T cells and chemical hapten exposure. TCRdb redid the calling of the RACE reads with MiXCR, one entry per CDR3 protein. In the table there are about 400,000 distinct CDR3 sequences, just under 6.5% of which are singletons. The material sequenced was whole blood, taken in connection with sensitization to the hapten diphenylcyclopropenone (DPC). Receptors originate from a woman under 30 with alopecia areata. Some clones in this sample may be carry-over from other donors' samples. Each CDR3 is given with its conserved first and last residue. Each record gives: V gene, clone size, D gene, J gene, CDR3 protein, CDR3 DNA. D genes are given only for firm matches. Size tells how often a clone was seen (once, few, many) or the class of an expanded clone, and some rows leave it out.

>TRBV6-2/TRBV6-3|few|NA|TRBJ2-1
CASSQPLEEQFF
TGTGCCAGCAGCCAACCTTTGGAGGAGCAGTTCTTC
>TRBV12-3/TRBV12-4|many|NA|TRBJ1-5
CASSYGQPQHF
TGTGCCAGCAGTTACGGTCAGCCCCAGCATTTT
>TRBV20-1|few|NA|TRBJ2-2
CSARDYSSGAGELFF
TGCAGTGCTAGAGATTACTCGTCCGGTGCCGGGGAGCTGTTTTTT
>TRBV6-6|few|NA|TRBJ2-1
CASSQVVPREQFF
TGTGCCAGCAGTCAGGTCGTCCCGCGGGAGCAGTTCTTC
>TRBV9|NA|NA|TRBJ2-3
CASSVVASTDTQYF
TGTGCCAGCAGCGTAGTAGCTAGCACAGATACGCAGTATTTT
>TRBV2|NA|TRBD1|TRBJ1-5
CASSEDGTANNQPQHF
TGTGCCAGCAGTGAAGATGGGACAGCCAACAATCAGCCCCAGCATTTT
>TRBV18|few|TRBD1|TRBJ1-6
CASSPTGTGYNSPLHF
TGTGCCAGCTCTCCTACCGGGACAGGGTATAATTCACCCCTCCACTTT
>TRBV12-3/TRBV12-4|few|NA|TRBJ1-2
CATVQGGGYTF
TGTGCCACCGTCCAGGGAGGCGGCTACACCTTC
>TRBV12-3/TRBV12-4|NA|NA|TRBJ1-2
CASSLGLNYGYTF
TGTGCCAGCAGTTTAGGTCTTAACTATGGCTACACCTTC
>TRBV4-1|few|TRBD1|TRBJ2-7
CASSQGQGVGYEQYF
TGCGCCAGCAGCCAAGGACAGGGGGTTGGATACGAGCAGTACTTC
>TRBV28|NA|NA|TRBJ2-2
CASSLFKGPGELFF
TGTGCCAGCAGTTTATTCAAGGGGCCCGGGGAGCTGTTTTTT
>TRBV20-1|few|NA|TRBJ2-1
CSAADSSYNEQFF
TGCAGTGCCGCTGACAGCTCCTACAATGAGCAGTTCTTC
>TRBV4-2|NA|NA|TRBJ2-1
CASSQAFEQFF
TGTGCCAGCAGCCAAGCCTTTGAGCAGTTCTTC
>TRBV4-3|few|NA|TRBJ2-5
CASSQDSVRRETQYF
TGCGCCAGCAGCCAAGATTCGGTCCGTAGAGAGACCCAGTACTTC
>TRBV2|many|NA|TRBJ1-2
CASSESGRGYTF
TGTGCCAGCAGTGAGTCAGGGCGTGGCTACACCTTC
>TRBV18|many|TRBD1|TRBJ1-6
CASSPTAGGSNSPLHF
TGTGCCAGCTCACCAACAGCAGGGGGTAGTAATTCACCCCTCCACTTT
>TRBV7-6|few|TRBD1|TRBJ2-5
CASSSYTQDRAQETQYF
TGTGCCAGCAGCTCGTACACCCAAGACAGGGCTCAAGAGACCCAGTACTTC
>TRBV7-9|many|NA|TRBJ1-2
CASSLSGTHYGYTF
TGTGCCAGCAGCTTATCAGGGACTCACTATGGCTACACCTTC
>TRBV12-3/TRBV12-4|NA|NA|TRBJ2-1
CASSPSNEQFF
TGTGCCAGCAGCCCCTCCAATGAGCAGTTCTTC
>TRBV3-1|many|NA|TRBJ1-3
CASSQEGRAGNTIYF
TGTGCCAGCAGCCAAGAGGGCAGAGCTGGAAACACCATATATTTT
>TRBV7-9|few|NA|TRBJ1-1
CASSHLDSVPNTEAFF
TGTGCCAGCAGCCATTTAGACAGTGTTCCGAACACTGAAGCTTTCTTT
>TRBV29-1|many|NA|TRBJ2-1
CSVEEPRRRDEQFF
TGCAGCGTTGAGGAGCCCCGCAGGCGGGACGAGCAGTTCTTC
>TRBV6-5|many|NA|TRBJ2-5
CASSPQGGETQYF
TGTGCCAGCAGCCCACAGGGAGGGGAGACCCAGTACTTC
>TRBV28|NA|NA|TRBJ2-3
CASSPSFRVTQYF
TGTGCCAGCAGTCCTTCTTTTCGGGTTACGCAGTATTTT